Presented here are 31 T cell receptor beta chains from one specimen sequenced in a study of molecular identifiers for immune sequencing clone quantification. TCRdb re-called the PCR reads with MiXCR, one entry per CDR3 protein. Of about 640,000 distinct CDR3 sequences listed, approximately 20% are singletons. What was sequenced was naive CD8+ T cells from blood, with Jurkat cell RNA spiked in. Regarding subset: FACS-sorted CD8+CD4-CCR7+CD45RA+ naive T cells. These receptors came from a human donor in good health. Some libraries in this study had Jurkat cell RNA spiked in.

The DNA of the CDR3 is TGTGCCAGCAGCGGGTGGGGGACCGCCGGTTACCACTCCTACAATGAGCAGTTCTTC. This translates into CASSGWGTAGYHSYNEQFF. The chain has TRBV7-2 and TRBJ2-1; either TRBD1 or TRBD2 may supply D (5 bases each). CDR3 length equals 19 residues. Trimming took 5 bases from V and 0 from J, leaving 23 bases between them. The germline CDR1 and CDR2 sequences are SGHTA and FQGNSA.

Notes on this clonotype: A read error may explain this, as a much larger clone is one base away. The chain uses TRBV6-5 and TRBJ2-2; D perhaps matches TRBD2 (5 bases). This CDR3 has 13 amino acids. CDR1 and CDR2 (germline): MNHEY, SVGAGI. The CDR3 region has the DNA TGTGCCAGCAGGCCAACTAACACCGGGGAGCTGCTTTTT. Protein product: CASRPTNTGELLF.

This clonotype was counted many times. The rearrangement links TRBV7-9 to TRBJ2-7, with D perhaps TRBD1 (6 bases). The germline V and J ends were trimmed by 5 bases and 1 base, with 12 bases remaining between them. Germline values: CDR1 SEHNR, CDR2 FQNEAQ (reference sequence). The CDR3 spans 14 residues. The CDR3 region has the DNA TGTGCCAGCAGCCCCCGGGACATGTCCTACGAGCAGTACTTC. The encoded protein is CASSPRDMSYEQYF. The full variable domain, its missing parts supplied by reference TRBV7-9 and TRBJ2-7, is DTGVSQNPRHKITKRGQNVTFRCDPISEHNRLYWYRQTLGQGPEFLTYFQNEAQLEKSRLLSDRFSAERPKGSFSTLEIQRTEQGDSAMYLCASSPRDMSYEQYFGPGTRLTVT.

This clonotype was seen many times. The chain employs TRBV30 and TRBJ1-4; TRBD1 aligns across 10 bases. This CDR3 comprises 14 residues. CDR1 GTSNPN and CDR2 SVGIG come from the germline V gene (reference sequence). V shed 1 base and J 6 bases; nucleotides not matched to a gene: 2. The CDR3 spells CAWSAGQGYEKLFF. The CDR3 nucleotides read TGTGCCTGGAGTGCGGGACAGGGGTATGAAAAACTGTTTTTT.

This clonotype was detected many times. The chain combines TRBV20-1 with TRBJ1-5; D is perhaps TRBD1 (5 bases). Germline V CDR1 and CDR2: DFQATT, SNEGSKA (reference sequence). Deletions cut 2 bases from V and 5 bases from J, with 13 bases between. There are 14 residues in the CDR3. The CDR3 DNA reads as TGCAGTGCTAGAATGTCAGGGTTCGATCAGCCCCAGCATTTT. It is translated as CSARMSGFDQPQHF.

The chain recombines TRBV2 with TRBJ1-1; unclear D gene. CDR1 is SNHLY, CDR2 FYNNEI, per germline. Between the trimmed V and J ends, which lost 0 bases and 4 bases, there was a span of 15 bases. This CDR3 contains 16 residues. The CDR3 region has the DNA TGTGCCAGCAGTGAAGCCCGGGGTTTAGTGGGCACTGAAGCTTTCTTT. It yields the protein CASSEARGLVGTEAFF.

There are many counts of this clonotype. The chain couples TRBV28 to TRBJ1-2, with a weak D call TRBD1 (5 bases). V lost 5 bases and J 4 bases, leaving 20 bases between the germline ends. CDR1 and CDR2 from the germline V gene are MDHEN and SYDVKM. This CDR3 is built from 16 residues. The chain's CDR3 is CASSPTKGGAPYGYTF. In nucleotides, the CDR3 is TGTGCCAGCAGTCCGACAAAAGGTGGGGCCCCCTATGGCTACACCTTC.

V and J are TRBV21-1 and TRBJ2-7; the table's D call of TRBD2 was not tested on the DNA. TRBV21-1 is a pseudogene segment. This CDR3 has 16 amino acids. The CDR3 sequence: CAGSKVPREIRDEQYF. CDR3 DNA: TGCGCCGGCAGCAAAGTCCCTCGGGAGATACGGGACGAGCAGTACTTC.

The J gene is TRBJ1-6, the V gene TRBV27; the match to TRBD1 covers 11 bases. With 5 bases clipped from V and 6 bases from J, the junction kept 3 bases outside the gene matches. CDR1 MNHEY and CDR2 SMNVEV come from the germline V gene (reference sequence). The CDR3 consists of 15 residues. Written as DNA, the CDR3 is TGTGCCAGCAGTGGACAGGGGGCATTTAATTCACCCCTCCACTTT. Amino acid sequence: CASSGQGAFNSPLHF.

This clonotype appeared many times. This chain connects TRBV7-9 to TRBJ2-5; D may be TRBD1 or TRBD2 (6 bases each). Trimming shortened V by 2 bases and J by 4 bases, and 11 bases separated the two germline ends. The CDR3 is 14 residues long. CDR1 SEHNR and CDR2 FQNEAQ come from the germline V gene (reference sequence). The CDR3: CASSLKQGGETQYF. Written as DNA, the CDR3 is TGTGCCAGCAGCTTAAAACAGGGAGGAGAGACCCAGTACTTC.

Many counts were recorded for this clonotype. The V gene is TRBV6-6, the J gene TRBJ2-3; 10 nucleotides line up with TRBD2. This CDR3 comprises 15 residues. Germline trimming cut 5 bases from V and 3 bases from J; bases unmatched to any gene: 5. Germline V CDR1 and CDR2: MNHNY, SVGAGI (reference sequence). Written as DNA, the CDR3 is TGTGCCAGCAGTAAAGCGGGGGGGCTGACAGATACGCAGTATTTT. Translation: CASSKAGGLTDTQYF.

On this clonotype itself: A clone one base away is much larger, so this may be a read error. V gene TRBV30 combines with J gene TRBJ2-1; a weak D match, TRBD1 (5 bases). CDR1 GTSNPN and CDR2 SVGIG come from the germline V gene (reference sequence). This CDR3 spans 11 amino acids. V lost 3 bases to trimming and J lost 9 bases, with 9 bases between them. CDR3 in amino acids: CAWRGVGEQFF. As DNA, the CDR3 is TGTGCCTGGAGAGGGGTGGGTGAGCAGTTCTTC.

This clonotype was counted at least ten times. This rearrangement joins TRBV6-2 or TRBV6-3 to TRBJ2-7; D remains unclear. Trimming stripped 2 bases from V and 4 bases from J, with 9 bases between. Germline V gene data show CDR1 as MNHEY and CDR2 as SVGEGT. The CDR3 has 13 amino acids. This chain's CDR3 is CASSYGSGYEQYF. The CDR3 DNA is TGTGCCAGCAGTTACGGTTCGGGTTACGAGCAGTACTTC.

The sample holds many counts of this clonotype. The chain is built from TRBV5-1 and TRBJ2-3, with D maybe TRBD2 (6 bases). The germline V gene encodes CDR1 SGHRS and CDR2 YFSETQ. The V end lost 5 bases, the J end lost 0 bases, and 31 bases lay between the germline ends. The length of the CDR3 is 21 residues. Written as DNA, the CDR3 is TGCGCCAGCAGTTACCCAATAGATGTTGCGGGAAACAGCGCTAGCACAGATACGCAGTATTTT. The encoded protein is CASSYPIDVAGNSASTDTQYF.

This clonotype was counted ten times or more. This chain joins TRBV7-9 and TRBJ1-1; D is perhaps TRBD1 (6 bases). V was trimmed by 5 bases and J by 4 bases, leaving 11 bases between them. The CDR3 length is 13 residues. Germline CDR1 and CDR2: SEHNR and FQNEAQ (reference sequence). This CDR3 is CASSTVTGTEAFF. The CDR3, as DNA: TGTGCCAGCAGCACCGTGACAGGCACTGAAGCTTTCTTT.

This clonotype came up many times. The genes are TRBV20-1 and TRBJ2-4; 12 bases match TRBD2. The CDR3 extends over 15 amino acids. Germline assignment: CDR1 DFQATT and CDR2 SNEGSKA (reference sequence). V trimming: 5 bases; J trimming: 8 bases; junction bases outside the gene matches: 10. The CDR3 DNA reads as TGCAGTGCTTTACCGACTAGCGGGAGTATAGACATTCAGTACTTC. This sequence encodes CSALPTSGSIDIQYF.

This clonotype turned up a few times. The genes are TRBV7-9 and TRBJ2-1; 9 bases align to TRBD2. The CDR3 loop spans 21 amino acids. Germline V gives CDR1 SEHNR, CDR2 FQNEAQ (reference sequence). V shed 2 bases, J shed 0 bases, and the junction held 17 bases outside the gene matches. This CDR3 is CASSLPEGRGGPSFSYNEQFF. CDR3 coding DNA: TGTGCCAGCAGCTTACCCGAAGGGCGGGGGGGACCCAGTTTCTCCTACAATGAGCAGTTCTTC.

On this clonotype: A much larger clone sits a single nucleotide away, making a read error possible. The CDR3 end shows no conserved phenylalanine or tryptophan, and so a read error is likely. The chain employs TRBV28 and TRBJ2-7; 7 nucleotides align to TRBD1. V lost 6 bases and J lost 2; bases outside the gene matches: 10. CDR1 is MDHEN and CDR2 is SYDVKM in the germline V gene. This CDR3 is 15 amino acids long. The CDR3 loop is CASRPNRDSPYEQYS. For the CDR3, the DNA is TGTGCCAGCAGACCGAACCGGGACAGTCCCTACGAGCAGTACTCC.

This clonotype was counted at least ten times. The CDR3 DNA sequence: TGCAGCGTTGTTGCGGGGACCACGAACACCGGGGAGCTGTTTTTT. Translated: CSVVAGTTNTGELFF. This chain connects TRBV29-1 to TRBJ2-2; D might be TRBD2 (6 bases). The germline gives CDR1 SQVTM, CDR2 ANQGSEA. V was cut by 4 bases and J by 0 bases, with 12 bases left in between. The CDR3 loop spans 15 amino acids.

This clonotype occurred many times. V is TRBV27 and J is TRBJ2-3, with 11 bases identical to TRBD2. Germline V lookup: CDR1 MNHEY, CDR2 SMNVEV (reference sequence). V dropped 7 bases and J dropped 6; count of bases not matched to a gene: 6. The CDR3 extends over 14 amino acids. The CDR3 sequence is CASKLAGGLDTQYF. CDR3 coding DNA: TGTGCCAGCAAGCTAGCGGGAGGTTTGGATACGCAGTATTTT.

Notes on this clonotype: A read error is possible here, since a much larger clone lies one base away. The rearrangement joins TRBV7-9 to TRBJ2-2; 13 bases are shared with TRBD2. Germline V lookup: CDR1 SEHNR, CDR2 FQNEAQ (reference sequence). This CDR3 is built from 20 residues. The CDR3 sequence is CASSSTRLAGGTANTGGLFF. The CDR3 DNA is TGTGCCAGCAGCTCAACCAGACTAGCGGGGGGAACCGCGAACACCGGGGGGCTGTTTTTT.

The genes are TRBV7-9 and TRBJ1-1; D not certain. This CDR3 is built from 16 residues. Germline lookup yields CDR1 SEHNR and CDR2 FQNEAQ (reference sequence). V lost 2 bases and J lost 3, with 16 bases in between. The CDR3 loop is CASSLRGRAEHTEAFF. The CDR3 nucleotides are TGTGCCAGCAGCTTAAGAGGCCGGGCCGAACACACTGAAGCTTTCTTT.

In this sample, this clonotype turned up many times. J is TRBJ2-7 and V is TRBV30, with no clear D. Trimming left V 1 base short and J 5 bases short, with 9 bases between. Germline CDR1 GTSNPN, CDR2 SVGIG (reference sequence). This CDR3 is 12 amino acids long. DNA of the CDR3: TGTGCCTGGAGTGGGACGGAGAACGAGCAGTACTTC. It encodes CAWSGTENEQYF.

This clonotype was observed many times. The CDR3 here is CASRSLSDTDTQYF. In DNA, the CDR3 is TGTGCCAGCAGAAGCCTCAGCGACACAGATACGCAGTATTTT. This chain uses TRBV12-3 or TRBV12-4 with TRBJ2-3; D is uncertain. V was cut by 6 bases and J by 2 bases, with 12 bases left in between. The CDR3 is made up of 14 amino acids.

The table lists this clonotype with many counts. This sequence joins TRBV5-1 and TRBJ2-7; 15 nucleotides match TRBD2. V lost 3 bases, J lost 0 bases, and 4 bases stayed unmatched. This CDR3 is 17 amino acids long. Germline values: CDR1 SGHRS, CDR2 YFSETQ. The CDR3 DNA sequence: TGCGCCAGCAGCTCCGGGACTAGCGGGAGGAGCTCCTACGAGCAGTACTTC. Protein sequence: CASSSGTSGRSSYEQYF.

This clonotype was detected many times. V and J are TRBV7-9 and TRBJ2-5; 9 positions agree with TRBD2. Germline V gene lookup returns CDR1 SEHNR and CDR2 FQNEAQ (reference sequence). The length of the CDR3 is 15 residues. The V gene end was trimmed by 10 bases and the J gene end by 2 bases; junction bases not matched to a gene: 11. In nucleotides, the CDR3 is TGTGCCACCCACCCCGGGACTAGCCCACAAGAGACCCAGTACTTC. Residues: CATHPGTSPQETQYF.

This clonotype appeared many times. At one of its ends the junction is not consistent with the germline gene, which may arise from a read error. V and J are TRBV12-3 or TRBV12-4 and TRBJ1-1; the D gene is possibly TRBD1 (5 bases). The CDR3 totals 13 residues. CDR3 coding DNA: TGTGCCAGCAGCTTAGGGGCTAGCACTGAAGCTTTCTTT. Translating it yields CASSLGASTEAFF.

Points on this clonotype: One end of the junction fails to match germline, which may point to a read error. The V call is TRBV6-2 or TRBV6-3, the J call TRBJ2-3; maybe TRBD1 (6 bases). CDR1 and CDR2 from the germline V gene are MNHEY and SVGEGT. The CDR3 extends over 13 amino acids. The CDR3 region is CASSLGATGTQYF. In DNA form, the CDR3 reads TGTGCCAGCAGTTTGGGGGCTACAGGTACGCAGTATTTT.

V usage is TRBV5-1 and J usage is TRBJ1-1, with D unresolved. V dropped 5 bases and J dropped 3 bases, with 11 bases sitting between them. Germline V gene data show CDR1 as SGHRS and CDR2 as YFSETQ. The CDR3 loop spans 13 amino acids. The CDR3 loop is CASRYGSDTEAFF. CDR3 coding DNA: TGCGCCAGCAGGTACGGGTCGGACACTGAAGCTTTCTTT.

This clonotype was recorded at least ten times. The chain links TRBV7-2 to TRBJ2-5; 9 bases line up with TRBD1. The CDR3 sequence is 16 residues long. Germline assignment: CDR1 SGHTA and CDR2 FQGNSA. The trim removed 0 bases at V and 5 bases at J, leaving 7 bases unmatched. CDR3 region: CASSLARTGVLETQYF. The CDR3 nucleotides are TGTGCCAGCAGCTTAGCAAGGACAGGGGTTTTGGAGACCCAGTACTTC.

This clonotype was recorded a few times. The CDR3 loop is CASSPGVGPYNEQFF. The CDR3 bases are TGTGCCAGCAGTCCAGGGGTGGGTCCTTACAATGAGCAGTTCTTC. V and J are TRBV28 and TRBJ2-1; D might be TRBD1 (6 bases). The V gene's germline CDR1 is MDHEN and CDR2 SYDVKM. Trimming removed 5 bases from V and 4 bases from J, with 15 bases in between. The CDR3 contains 15 residues.